Included here is one T cell receptor beta chain sequence, with context. Its cognate antigen is unknown. Each of the CD4+ naive, central memory, regulatory and stem cell-like memory populations was sorted via CD45RO/CCR7/CD25/CD127/CD95/CD27. This sample was included in a study of beta chain features in type 1 diabetes. Study-wide results and caveats: Across patients, naive, central memory and Treg TCRB repertoires exhibited apparently greater similarity than was observed across healthy donors.

As every portion of the isolated RNA was reverse transcribed, the sequencing read expressed TCRB transcripts. Method: immunoSEQ multiplex PCR; TCRdb's copy keeps in-frame clones and lacks some. This sample has under 950,000 clones, with roughly 15% found just once. CDR3 length equals 12 residues. Germline CDR1 reads WNHNN; CDR2 reads SYGVQD (reference sequence). Trimming pared 8 bases from V and 7 bases from J, leaving 12 bases between. This TCR derives from a woman between 18 and 29 years old in good health. The chain is built from TRBV10-1 and TRBJ2-4; D is unclear. The sequenced material came from naive CD4+ T cells from blood. DNA for the CDR3: TGCGCCAGCTCGGTAGGGATGAACATTCAGTACTTC. Protein sequence: CASSVGMNIQYF.